Listed below are T cell receptor beta chains from one sample, sequenced in a study of T cell repertoires in cytomegalovirus infection. One entry per CDR3 protein, called by TCRdb with MiXCR from the reads. The sample includes about 71,000 distinct CDR3 sequences, more than 20% of them seen just once. Their antigen targets remain unknown. The specimen was CD8+ T cells from cultured PBMCs, collected from culture after CMV antigen stimulation. Source of these receptors: a human donor in good health (CMV status not recorded). Some clones in this sample may be carry-over from other donors' samples. CDR3s include the opening cysteine and the closing phenylalanine or tryptophan. A D gene is named only where the DNA matches it firmly. Expanded clones are given a class, and other clones once, few, many or no size at all.

V: TRBV14
length: 16
D: -
J: TRBJ2-7
size: few
DNA: TGTGCCAGCAGTCGCGGCAGTCGGACGGCCGCCTACGAGCAGTACTTC
CDR3: CASSRGSRTAAYEQYF

V: TRBV7-9
length: 14
D: -
J: TRBJ2-7
size: -
DNA: TGTGCCAGCAGCTCCCCCGGTTCGGCCTACGAGCAGTACTTC
CDR3: CASSSPGSAYEQYF

V: TRBV12-3/TRBV12-4
length: 14
D: -
J: TRBJ1-1
size: -
DNA: TGTGCCAGCAGTTTCTCTCTTGGACCGGCCGAAGCTTTCTTT
CDR3: CASSFSLGPAEAFF

V: TRBV7-9
length: 12
D: -
J: TRBJ2-1
size: -
DNA: TGTGCCAGCAGCTTTAAGTACCATGAGCAGTTCTTC
CDR3: CASSFKYHEQFF

V: TRBV7-2
length: 11
D: -
J: TRBJ2-5
size: many
DNA: TGTGCCAGCAGCTCCCAAGAGACCCAGTACTTC
CDR3: CASSSQETQYF

V: TRBV10-1
length: 11
D: -
J: TRBJ2-7
size: -
DNA: TGCGCCAGCCGTGACGGTAACGAGCAGTACTTC
CDR3: CASRDGNEQYF

V: TRBV12-3/TRBV12-4
length: 15
D: -
J: TRBJ1-3
size: -
DNA: TGTGCCAGCAGTCCAGGTTTCCGCTCTGGAAACACCATATATTTT
CDR3: CASSPGFRSGNTIYF

V: TRBV28
length: 17
D: TRBD1
J: TRBJ1-3
size: -
DNA: TGTGCCAGCAGTTCACCCTGGACAGGGCGCTCTGGAAACACCATATATTTT
CDR3: CASSSPWTGRSGNTIYF

V: TRBV12-3/TRBV12-4
length: 14
D: TRBD1
J: TRBJ2-1
size: few
DNA: TGTGCCAGCAGTCCGACAGGGTTTGGGAATGAGCAGTTCTTC
CDR3: CASSPTGFGNEQFF

V: TRBV7-2
length: 12
D: -
J: TRBJ1-1
size: -
DNA: TGTGCCAGCTACGGTGAGGGGAGAGAAGCTTTCTTT
CDR3: CASYGEGREAFF

V: TRBV7-9
length: 16
D: -
J: TRBJ1-1
size: -
DNA: TGTGCCAGCAGCTTACCCCCGGGACGGCGGAACACTGAAGCTTTCTTT
CDR3: CASSLPPGRRNTEAFF

V: TRBV7-2
length: 13
D: -
J: TRBJ2-3
size: few
DNA: TGTGCCAGCAGCGGGGGGCTCACAGATACGCAGTATTTT
CDR3: CASSGGLTDTQYF

V: TRBV15
length: 15
D: -
J: TRBJ2-7
size: -
DNA: TGTGCCACCAGCAGAGTGACCCCGGGGGAGGACGAGCAGTACTTC
CDR3: CATSRVTPGEDEQYF

V: TRBV12-3/TRBV12-4
length: 14
D: -
J: TRBJ2-4
size: -
DNA: TGTGCCAGCAGTTTTGGTCTAGCCAAAAACAGTCAGTACTTC
CDR3: CASSFGLAKNSQYF

V: TRBV29-1
length: 12
D: -
J: TRBJ1-1
size: few
DNA: TGCAGCGTTGAAGGGGGGCTTCTTGAAGCTTTCTTT
CDR3: CSVEGGLLEAFF